These 14 T cell receptor beta chains share one sample of origin, sequenced in a study of blood T cell repertoires in COVID-19. Measured with immunoSEQ multiplex PCR; TCRdb has only the in-frame clones, and not every one. Of approximately 240,000 clones in the sample, roughly 80% were seen once. Sequencing input: peripheral blood. These receptors were collected from a woman aged 55-70 years who had recovered from COVID-19.

This chain uses TRBV10-3 with TRBJ1-2; 7 bases map to TRBD1. The V gene end was trimmed by 0 bases and the J gene end by 8 bases; junction bases not matched to a gene: 6. The CDR3 has 14 residues. Germline lookup yields CDR1 ENHRY and CDR2 SYGVKD. CDR3 in amino acids: CAISESKGAYGYTF. The CDR3 bases are TGTGCCATCAGTGAGTCGAAGGGGGCGTACGGCTACACCTTC.

V gene TRBV5-1 combines with J gene TRBJ2-1, with D perhaps TRBD2 (5 bases). The CDR3 runs to 14 residues. With 0 bases removed from V and 5 bases from J, the gap between germline ends came to 9 bases. Germline values: CDR1 SGHRS, CDR2 YFSETQ. Here the CDR3 reads CASSLVLANNEQFF. CDR3 DNA: TGCGCCAGCAGCTTGGTTCTAGCAAACAATGAGCAGTTCTTC. Together with reference TRBV5-1 and TRBJ2-1, the CDR3 gives the full variable domain: KAGVTQTPRYLIKTRGQQVTLSCSPISGHRSVSWYQQTPGQGLQFLFEYFSETQRNKGNFPGRFSGRQFSNSRSEMNVSTLELGDSALYLCASSLVLANNEQFFGPGTRLTVL.

The chain carries TRBV7-8 and TRBJ2-7; the D gene is possibly TRBD2 (6 bases). V lost 5 bases to trimming and J lost 1 base, with 18 bases between them. The CDR3 consists of 16 residues. Germline assignment: CDR1 SGHVS and CDR2 FQNEAQ. DNA of the CDR3: TGTGCCAGCAGCCCCGGGGGTTGGGAAAAATCCTACGAGCAGTACTTC. Its translation is CASSPGGWEKSYEQYF.

Only one count was recorded for this clone. The V and J genes are TRBV27 and TRBJ2-3, with D perhaps matching TRBD2 (5 bases). Germline V lookup: CDR1 MNHEY, CDR2 SMNVEV (reference sequence). This CDR3 is 15 amino acids long. V lost 6 bases to trimming and J lost 2 bases, with 15 bases between them. CDR3 bases: TGTGCCAGCAGACCACGACTACTCGCCACAGATACGCAGTATTTT. Translation: CASRPRLLATDTQYF.

The chain carries TRBV11-2 and TRBJ2-5; tentative D call: TRBD2 (6 bases). V was trimmed by 5 bases and J by 5 bases, leaving 18 bases between them. CDR3 length equals 15 residues. Germline V gene lookup returns CDR1 SGHAT and CDR2 FQNNGV. In nucleotides, the CDR3 is TGTGCCAGCAGCGAGACTCGGAGGGCCGGGGAGACCCAGTACTTC. Residues: CASSETRRAGETQYF.

The rearrangement joins TRBV9 to TRBJ1-2, with TRBD1 identical over 7 bases. The CDR3 consists of 16 residues. The ends lost 4 bases at V and 4 bases at J; junction bases unmatched: 13. CDR1 SGDLS and CDR2 YYNGEE come from the germline V gene. The CDR3 reads CASSPLEGQNPYGYTF. Here the CDR3 DNA reads TGTGCCAGCAGCCCCCTGGAGGGACAGAACCCCTATGGCTACACCTTC. The variable domain in full, completed from reference TRBV9 and TRBJ1-2, reads DSGVTQTPKHLITATGQRVTLRCSPRSGDLSVYWYQQSLDQGLQFLIQYYNGEERAKGNILERFSAQQFPDLHSELNLSSLELGDSALYFCASSPLEGQNPYGYTFGSGTRLTVV.

For this clone: At the DNA level, this CDR3 is encoded by other sequences in the same sample as well. The V call is TRBV9, the J call TRBJ2-1, with 10 bases fitting TRBD1. The V gene end was trimmed by 0 bases and the J gene end by 5 bases; junction bases not matched to a gene: 2. The CDR3 length is 15 residues. Looked up from germline, CDR1 is SGDLS and CDR2 is YYNGEE. In DNA, the CDR3 is TGTGCCAGCAGCGTAGAGGGACAGGGGAACAATGAGCAGTTCTTC. Translated, it gives CASSVEGQGNNEQFF.

The rearrangement links TRBV5-1 to TRBJ2-2; TRBD2 matches at 7 bases. There are 16 residues in the CDR3. V shed 4 bases and J 0 bases; nucleotides not matched to a gene: 6. From germline, CDR1 is SGHRS and CDR2 YFSETQ. The CDR3 DNA follows: TGCGCCAGCAGCCAGGCGGGGGATGCGAACACCGGGGAGCTGTTTTTT. Translation: CASSQAGDANTGELFF.

The gene calls are TRBV6-1 and TRBJ2-3; 11 bases map to TRBD1. Trimming cost V 4 bases and J 5 bases; bases outside gene matches: 11. CDR1 and CDR2 from the germline V gene are MNHNS and SASEGT. The CDR3 runs to 17 residues. The CDR3 spells CASSVRRGDRGGDTQYF. CDR3 DNA sequence: TGTGCCAGCAGTGTACGACGTGGGGACAGGGGGGGAGATACGCAGTATTTT.

This chain connects TRBV6-4 to TRBJ2-1; 8 bases align to TRBD2. From germline, CDR1 is MRHNA and CDR2 SNTAGT. J gave up 10 bases and V 6 bases, and 14 bases lay outside the gene matches. The CDR3 is made up of 15 amino acids. CDR3 protein: CASSETSAGIWEQFF. CDR3 DNA sequence: TGTGCCAGCAGCGAGACTAGCGCGGGCATTTGGGAGCAGTTCTTC.

This sequence joins TRBV5-4 and TRBJ2-5, with D possibly being TRBD2 (7 bases). V was shortened by 1 base and J by 5 bases, with 18 bases between the two germline ends. CDR3 size: 16 residues. CDR1 SGHNT and CDR2 YYREEE come from the germline V gene (reference sequence). The CDR3 loop reads CASSLIGRGGHETQYF. CDR3 nucleotide sequence: TGTGCCAGCAGCTTGATAGGAAGGGGGGGGCACGAGACCCAGTACTTC.

CDR3 sequence: CAWSLPRGAGNTIYF. CDR3 DNA sequence: TGTGCCTGGAGTCTCCCCCGGGGGGCTGGAAACACCATATATTTT. The J gene is TRBJ1-3, the V gene TRBV30, with D tentatively TRBD1 (5 bases). Germline CDR1 and CDR2: GTSNPN and SVGIG (reference sequence). V lost 2 bases, J lost 2 bases, and 13 bases lay in between. The CDR3 is 15 amino acids.

This chain links TRBV6-5 with TRBJ1-2; TRBD1 matches at 7 bases. The CDR3 is made up of 13 amino acids. Germline trimming cut 6 bases from V and 4 bases from J; bases unmatched to any gene: 5. Per germline, CDR1 MNHEY and CDR2 SVGAGI. The chain's CDR3 is CASSPTGSYGYTF. The CDR3 nucleotides read TGTGCCAGCAGCCCGACAGGGAGCTATGGCTACACCTTC.

V gene TRBV30 combines with J gene TRBJ1-2; D not certain. V was cut by 4 bases and J by 0 bases, with 9 bases left in between. CDR1 is GTSNPN and CDR2 is SVGIG in the germline V gene (reference sequence). There are 13 residues in the CDR3. The CDR3 nucleotides are TGTGCCTGGACCCATGGCCCTAACTATGGCTACACCTTC. This sequence encodes CAWTHGPNYGYTF.